There are a few counts of the clone carrying this TCR beta chain. The data originate from a study of T-cell memory formation after mild COVID-19. V dropped 3 bases and J dropped 5 bases, with 13 bases sitting between them. The CDR3 is made up of 15 amino acids. Germline CDR1 and CDR2: MNHNY and SVGAGI (reference sequence). TCRdb called the 5' RACE reads again in MiXCR, with one record for every CDR3 protein. The sample consists of about half a million distinct CDR3 sequences, 15% to 20% of them appearing once. This chain joins TRBV6-6 and TRBJ2-2; D not certain. The clonotype originates from an adult woman who had mild COVID-19 (a few samples of this study predate the infection). Cell type and time point are not known. Material: PBMCs or a T cell subset sorted from them (not recorded which). CDR3 in amino acids: CASSYRARGTGELFF. The CDR3 DNA follows: TGTGCCAGCAGTTATCGGGCCCGTGGGACCGGGGAGCTGTTTTTT.